The 30 T cell receptor beta chains listed next were all sequenced from one sample in a study of blood T cell repertoires in COVID-19. Clones were read by immunoSEQ multiplex PCR, and TCRdb kept only the in-frame ones, dropping some. This table has 350,000 to 500,000 clones, about 90% appearing once. The sample consisted of peripheral blood. The receptors come from a man younger than 30 with COVID-19, enrolled during active disease.

This chain uses TRBV3-1 (or the pseudogene TRBV3-2) with TRBJ2-1, with 7 bases aligning to TRBD2. V lost 3 bases, J lost 7 bases, and 9 bases stayed unmatched. The CDR3 extends over 15 amino acids. Germline V gene sequence: CDR1 LGHDT, CDR2 YNNKEL (reference sequence). CDR3 amino acids: CASSQGPGRTNEQFF. Written as DNA, the CDR3 is TGTGCCAGCAGCCAGGGCCCCGGGAGGACGAATGAGCAGTTCTTC.

This clone was found once. This chain connects TRBV5-5 to TRBJ2-7, with a possible D match to TRBD1 (6 bases). The V gene lost 3 bases and the J gene lost 2 bases, with 15 bases spanning the gap. CDR1 is SGHKS and CDR2 is YYEKEE in the germline V gene (reference sequence). The length of the CDR3 is 15 residues. The CDR3 is CASSWAGTTTYEQYF. In DNA, the CDR3 is TGTGCCAGCAGCTGGGCAGGGACAACCACCTACGAGCAGTACTTC.

The chain has TRBV19 and TRBJ1-6; D remains ambiguous. This CDR3 is built from 15 residues. CDR1 and CDR2 from the germline V gene are LNHDA and SQIVND (reference sequence). Trimming left V 4 bases short and J 4 bases short, with 11 bases between. The CDR3 nucleotides read TGTGCCAGTAGTACGGAGCCATGGTATAATTCACCCCTCCACTTT. It encodes CASSTEPWYNSPLHF.

Remarks on this clone: The same CDR3 also results from other DNA sequences found in this sample. The rearrangement links TRBV24-1 to TRBJ2-5, with D tentatively TRBD2 (5 bases). This CDR3 is 13 amino acids long. V was shortened by 4 bases and J by 5 bases, with 10 bases between the two germline ends. CDR1 is KGHDR, CDR2 SFDVKD, per germline. The CDR3 DNA reads as TGTGCCACCAGTGACCCCCCGGGGGAGACCCAGTACTTC. Amino acids: CATSDPPGETQYF.

This chain links TRBV28 with TRBJ2-1; 10 positions agree with TRBD1. The germline gives CDR1 MDHEN, CDR2 SYDVKM. V gave up 6 bases and J gave up 6 bases; unmatched junction bases: 8. The CDR3 loop spans 15 amino acids. CDR3 coding DNA: TGTGCCAGCAGCCCGGACAGGGGGGTGTTCAATGAGCAGTTCTTC. This translates into CASSPDRGVFNEQFF.

The J gene is TRBJ1-1, the V gene TRBV10-2; TRBD1 might be the D (5 bases). This CDR3 is 13 amino acids long. The V end lost 2 bases, the J end lost 4 bases, and 8 bases lay between the germline ends. Germline CDR1 is WSHSY and CDR2 is SAAADI. The CDR3 loop is CASSEGGGTEAFF. CDR3 sequence (DNA): TGCGCCAGCAGTGAGGGGGGGGGCACTGAAGCTTTCTTT.

J is TRBJ2-3 and V is TRBV5-4; 7 bases are a match to TRBD1. CDR3 length: 15 residues. Trimming cost V 2 bases and J 3 bases; bases outside gene matches: 6. Germline CDR1 reads SGHNT; CDR2 reads YYREEE (reference sequence). The CDR3 DNA reads TGTGCCAGCAGCTTTCCGGGACAGAGAACAGATACGCAGTATTTT. Its translation: CASSFPGQRTDTQYF.

The rearrangement joins TRBV28 to TRBJ2-7; D perhaps matches TRBD1 (5 bases). The length of the CDR3 is 14 residues. Trimming removed 2 bases from V and 6 bases from J, with 14 bases in between. Germline V CDR1 and CDR2: MDHEN, SYDVKM. The CDR3 DNA reads TGTGCCAGCAGTTTACGTTATCAGGGCGGCGAGCAGTACTTC. This encodes CASSLRYQGGEQYF.

The gene calls are TRBV7-8 and TRBJ2-5; maybe TRBD1 (7 bases). CDR3 length equals 17 residues. V was trimmed by 2 bases and J by 2 bases, leaving 18 bases between them. Germline-derived CDR1 and CDR2 are SGHVS and FQNEAQ. The CDR3 reads CASSLQGGRIIQETQYF. The CDR3 DNA reads as TGTGCCAGCAGCTTACAGGGGGGTAGAATCATACAAGAGACCCAGTACTTC.

The chain is built from TRBV6-2 or TRBV6-3 and TRBJ1-6; D not certain. The CDR3 has 13 residues. The germline V and J ends were trimmed by 6 bases and 10 bases, with 13 bases remaining between them. The germline gives CDR1 MNHEY, CDR2 SVGEGT. CDR3 in DNA: TGTGCCAGCAGCACGGGAGGGAGGTCACCCCTCCACTTT. It codes for CASSTGGRSPLHF.

The rearrangement uses TRBV25-1 and TRBJ1-2; D is perhaps TRBD1 (6 bases). This CDR3 has 13 amino acids. Per the germline V gene, CDR1 is MGHDK and CDR2 is SYGVNS. Trimming took off 5 bases at V and 8 bases at J, with 15 bases between the two ends. In DNA form, the CDR3 reads TGTGCCAGCAGTAATACAGGGAAAATGGGCTACACCTTC. It codes for CASSNTGKMGYTF.

The chain has TRBV7-9 and TRBJ2-6; D is possibly TRBD1 (5 bases). With 5 bases removed from V and 0 bases from J, the gap between germline ends came to 11 bases. The CDR3 spans 16 residues. Germline CDR1 SEHNR, CDR2 FQNEAQ (reference sequence). The CDR3 region has the DNA TGTGCCAGCAGCCAGGGCTGGAGCTCTGGGGCCAACGTCCTGACTTTC. Its protein is CASSQGWSSGANVLTF.

In its sample, this clone was seen once. The V and J genes are TRBV13 and TRBJ2-7; D perhaps matches TRBD2 (5 bases). The CDR3 sequence is 18 residues long. The germline CDR1 and CDR2 sequences are PRHDT and FYEKMQ (reference sequence). Trimming removed 1 base at V and 2 bases at J, with 21 bases between. Here the CDR3 DNA reads TGTGCCAGCAGCTTAGTATCCAGCCGGACTCGGGATACCTACGAGCAGTACTTC. Protein sequence: CASSLVSSRTRDTYEQYF.

The chain links TRBV6-5 to TRBJ1-4, with D maybe TRBD1 (5 bases). Deletions cut 5 bases from V and 8 bases from J, with 18 bases between. Per the germline V gene, CDR1 is MNHEY and CDR2 is SVGAGI. This CDR3 region has 15 residues. In DNA, the CDR3 is TGTGCCAGCAGTCCGGAGGAGGGGCCTTGGGAAAAACTGTTTTTT. This translates into CASSPEEGPWEKLFF.

V and J are TRBV12-5 and TRBJ2-1; the D is unclear. Germline V gene data show CDR1 as LGHNT and CDR2 as FRNRAP. The V end lost 5 bases, the J end lost 3 bases, and 5 bases lay between the germline ends. This CDR3 comprises 12 residues. CDR3 residues: CASGVDYNEQFF. DNA of the CDR3: TGTGCTAGTGGTGTAGACTACAATGAGCAGTTCTTC.

The V and J genes are TRBV5-1 and TRBJ2-3, with 7 bases matching TRBD2. The V and J ends lost 2 bases and 1 base, in that order; junction bases with no gene match: 4. The CDR3 sequence is 15 residues long. Germline-derived CDR1 and CDR2 are SGHRS and YFSETQ. CDR3 sequence (DNA): TGCGCCAGCAGCTTTGGGAGGGGAGGCACAGATACGCAGTATTTT. It codes for CASSFGRGGTDTQYF.

This clone occurred a few times. DNA of the CDR3: TGTGCCAGCAGTTTACGCAGGGAGGTGGGCGAGCAGTACTTC. It codes for CASSLRREVGEQYF. The chain has TRBV27 and TRBJ2-7, with D possibly being TRBD2 (6 bases). This CDR3 is built from 14 residues. Trimming removed 2 bases at V and 6 bases at J, with 14 bases between. Germline CDR1 reads MNHEY; CDR2 reads SMNVEV (reference sequence).

The chain's CDR3 is CASSTQGYYNTGELFF. The CDR3 DNA sequence: TGTGCCAGTAGTACCCAGGGTTATTATAACACCGGGGAGCTGTTTTTT. V usage is TRBV19 and J usage is TRBJ2-2; tentative D call: TRBD1 (5 bases). Trimming took 4 bases from V and 2 from J, leaving 14 bases between them. This CDR3 region has 16 residues. CDR1 is LNHDA, CDR2 SQIVND, per germline (reference sequence).

The chain recombines TRBV7-9 with TRBJ2-7; 7 positions agree with TRBD2. The CDR3 totals 13 residues. In germline, CDR1 is SEHNR, CDR2 FQNEAQ (reference sequence). The V and J ends lost 4 bases and 5 bases, in that order; junction bases with no gene match: 5. CDR3 region: CASSSLANHEQYF. The CDR3 nucleotides are TGTGCCAGCAGCTCACTAGCGAACCACGAGCAGTACTTC.

The table lists this clone with a few counts. The chain combines TRBV2 with TRBJ1-1; D is unclear. Germline-derived CDR1 and CDR2 are SNHLY and FYNNEI. V lost 7 bases, J lost 4 bases, and 10 bases lay in between. CDR3 size: 12 residues. CDR3 amino acids: CASKGVATEAFF. The CDR3 DNA reads as TGTGCCAGCAAAGGAGTAGCCACTGAAGCTTTCTTT.

The rearrangement joins TRBV6-5 to TRBJ1-1, with D perhaps TRBD1 (5 bases). The germline CDR1 and CDR2 sequences are MNHEY and SVGAGI. V was trimmed by 0 bases and J by 4 bases, leaving 15 bases between them. This CDR3 comprises 16 residues. The CDR3 region is CASSYSLGVRTTEAFF. CDR3 nucleotides: TGTGCCAGCAGTTACTCGTTAGGGGTTCGGACCACTGAAGCTTTCTTT.

As DNA, the CDR3 is TGTGCCAGTAGTCGGCAGGGATCGAGAGGGAGGGGGGACACTGAAGCTTTCTTT. Amino acid sequence: CASSRQGSRGRGDTEAFF. The rearrangement joins TRBV19 to TRBJ1-1, with TRBD1 as a possible D gene (6 bases). The V end lost 5 bases, the J end lost 3 bases, and 25 bases lay between the germline ends. This CDR3 is 18 amino acids long. Germline V CDR1 and CDR2: LNHDA, SQIVND (reference sequence). The full variable domain, in which reference TRBV19 and TRBJ1-1 provide the parts outside the CDR3, is DGGITQSPKYLFRKEGQNVTLSCEQNLNHDAMYWYRQDPGQGLRLIYYSQIVNDFQKGDIAEGYSVSREKKESFPLTVTSAQKNPTAFYLCASSRQGSRGRGDTEAFFGQGTRLTVV.

V and J are TRBV24-1 and TRBJ2-3, with 7 nucleotides matching TRBD1. V shed 0 bases, J shed 1 base, and the junction held 0 bases outside the gene matches. The CDR3 length is 15 residues. CDR1 and CDR2 from the germline V gene are KGHDR and SFDVKD. CDR3 sequence (DNA): TGTGCCACCAGTGATTTGGACAGGGGCACAGATACGCAGTATTTT. Translation: CATSDLDRGTDTQYF.

This chain uses TRBV6-2 or TRBV6-3 with TRBJ2-7; possibly TRBD2 for D (6 bases). Germline assignment: CDR1 MNHEY and CDR2 SVGEGT. V lost 6 bases and J lost 2, with 17 bases in between. The CDR3 sequence is 15 residues long. The CDR3 sequence: CASSAHPGLTYEQYF. CDR3 sequence (DNA): TGTGCCAGCAGCGCACACCCGGGACTCACCTACGAGCAGTACTTC.

In its sample, this clone was seen a few times. V gene TRBV20-1 combines with J gene TRBJ2-5, with D unclear. The CDR3 runs to 11 residues. Germline CDR1 DFQATT, CDR2 SNEGSKA (reference sequence). V was clipped by 1 base and J by 5 bases, with 5 bases between them. Here the CDR3 DNA reads TGCAGTGCTAGAGCTGTGGAGACCCAGTACTTC. It is translated as CSARAVETQYF.

The J gene is TRBJ1-1, the V gene TRBV7-2; 7 nucleotides align to TRBD1. Per germline, CDR1 SGHTA and CDR2 FQGNSA. This CDR3 is built from 14 residues. Losses at the gene ends were 5 bases for V and 4 bases for J; bases not matched to a gene: 7. This chain's CDR3 is CASSLTSGGTEAFF. As DNA, the CDR3 is TGTGCCAGCAGCCTGACCTCAGGGGGCACTGAAGCTTTCTTT.

The CDR3 here is CASSQEGRSNTGELFF. The CDR3 bases are TGCGCCAGCAGCCAAGAGGGCAGGTCTAACACCGGGGAGCTGTTTTTT. The chain couples TRBV4-1 to TRBJ2-2; D remains ambiguous. V lost 0 bases and J 2 bases, leaving 10 bases between the germline ends. This CDR3 region has 16 residues. Germline V gene lookup returns CDR1 MGHRA and CDR2 YSYEKL.

This chain links TRBV5-1 with TRBJ1-5, with 11 nucleotides matching TRBD1. Germline-derived CDR1 and CDR2 are SGHRS and YFSETQ. This CDR3 is built from 15 residues. Trimming took 0 bases from V and 6 from J; bases not matched to a gene: 2. The CDR3 here is CASSLGTGGSQPQHF. CDR3 in DNA: TGCGCCAGCAGCTTGGGGACAGGGGGCAGTCAGCCCCAGCATTTT.

This clone has more than one count but fewer than ten. CDR3 region: CASSFERGNSPLHF. In DNA form, the CDR3 reads TGCGCCAGCAGCTTTGAACGGGGTAATTCACCCCTCCACTTT. This chain links TRBV5-1 with TRBJ1-6; D gene ambiguous. Germline V lookup: CDR1 SGHRS, CDR2 YFSETQ. The CDR3 length is 14 residues. The V and J ends lost 2 bases and 6 bases respectively, with 9 bases between them.

The V call is TRBV3-1 (or the pseudogene TRBV3-2), the J call TRBJ2-7; no reliable D call. The CDR3 totals 14 residues. V was trimmed by 0 bases and J by 3 bases, leaving 9 bases between them. CDR1 and CDR2 (germline): LGHDT, YNNKEL (reference sequence). The CDR3 DNA sequence: TGTGCCAGCAGCCAAGATGTACTCGACTACGAGCAGTACTTC. This codes for CASSQDVLDYEQYF.